Listed below are T cell receptor beta chains from one sample, sequenced in a study of T cell responses to AZD1222 COVID-19 vaccine. Libraries were prepared by immunoSEQ multiplex PCR; TCRdb keeps only in-frame clonotypes and omits some of them. Seen here are fewer than 150,000 clones, 84% observed once, and the top ten hold approximately 4%. Sequencing was performed on peripheral blood, taken on day 0 of AZD1222 vaccination. All receptors come from an adult in good health. The CDR3 runs from the conserved cysteine through the conserved F or W. A D gene is named only where the DNA matches it firmly.

j_gene,v_gene,d_gene,CDR3aa
TRBJ1-1,TRBV7-2,TRBD1,CASSLSRGDTEAFF
TRBJ1-6,TRBV2,TRBD1,CASRYRGLGSPLHF
TRBJ2-7,TRBV6-1,NA,CASSGVNRNPTYEQYF
TRBJ2-7,TRBV30,NA,CAWSEQTEGNYEQYF
TRBJ2-7,TRBV6-2/TRBV6-3,NA,CASSYGAGPPPYEQYF
TRBJ1-3,TRBV2,NA,CASRVTFGPSGNTIYF
TRBJ1-5,TRBV19,TRBD1,CASSRPTRGGNQPQHF
TRBJ1-2,TRBV6-1,NA,CASSEQDTYGYTF
TRBJ1-2,TRBV15,TRBD1,CATSRDQKLPGQGGNTF
TRBJ2-7,TRBV7-2,TRBD1,CASSLDGTGSYEQYF
TRBJ2-2,TRBV5-1,TRBD1,CASSKGWDSQNTGELFF
TRBJ1-1,TRBV10-3,NA,CAISEERFSGGAFF
TRBJ1-5,TRBV3-1/TRBV3-2,TRBD1,CASSQGTGENQPQHF
TRBJ2-5,TRBV7-2,NA,CASSLGRTGSQETQYF
TRBJ1-2,TRBV12-5,NA,CASGQGVGYGYTF
TRBJ1-1,TRBV14,NA,CASSQVGGFTEAFF
TRBJ2-6,TRBV28,NA,CASSGGAGLSSGANVLTF
TRBJ1-1,TRBV19,NA,CASRQDSSTEAFF
TRBJ1-4,TRBV23-1,NA,CASSLIRANEKLFF
TRBJ1-1,TRBV28,NA,CASSTRTDQAFF
TRBJ2-3,TRBV7-8,TRBD2,CASSSLVAGGRIDTQYF
TRBJ2-3,TRBV4-2,TRBD2,CASSQKRDSSGGSTDTQYF
TRBJ1-1,TRBV11-3,NA,CASSSKGGYTEAFF
TRBJ2-2,TRBV3-1/TRBV3-2,NA,CASRPQGGGTGELFF
TRBJ1-1,TRBV7-9,NA,CASSRPGVVNTEAFF
TRBJ2-3,TRBV5-1,NA,CASSSGQLGTDTQYF
TRBJ1-1,TRBV15,NA,CATSRRNRDRNTEAFF
TRBJ1-3,TRBV5-1,NA,CASSLGFGNTIYF
TRBJ2-1,TRBV6-1,NA,CASSDLTGAYNEQFF
TRBJ1-5,TRBV15,NA,CATSRDEVGRANQPQHF
TRBJ1-5,TRBV28,TRBD1,CASSDRANQPQHF
TRBJ1-1,TRBV5-1,NA,CASSLESSSTEAFF